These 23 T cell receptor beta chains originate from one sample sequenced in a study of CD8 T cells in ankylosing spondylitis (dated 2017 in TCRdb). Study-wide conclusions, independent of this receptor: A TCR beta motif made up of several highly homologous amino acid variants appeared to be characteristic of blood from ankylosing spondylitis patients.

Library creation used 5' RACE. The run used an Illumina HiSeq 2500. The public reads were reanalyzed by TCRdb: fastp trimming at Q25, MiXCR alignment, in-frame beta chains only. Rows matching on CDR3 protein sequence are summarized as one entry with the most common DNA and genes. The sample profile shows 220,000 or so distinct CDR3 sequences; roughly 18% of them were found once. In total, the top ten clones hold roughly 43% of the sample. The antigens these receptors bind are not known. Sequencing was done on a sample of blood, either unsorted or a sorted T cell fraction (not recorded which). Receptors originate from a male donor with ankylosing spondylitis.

CDR3 nucleotide sequence: TGTGCTAGTGCCGGCATTGGGTTTTACTACGAGCAGTACTTC. It specifies CASAGIGFYYEQYF. The chain joins TRBV12-5 to TRBJ2-7; D call uncertain. Per germline, CDR1 LGHNT and CDR2 FRNRAP. CDR3 size: 14 residues. The V and J ends lost 7 bases and 3 bases respectively, with 16 bases between them. Drawing the rest from reference TRBV12-5 and TRBJ2-7, the complete variable domain is DARVTQTPRHKVTEMGQEVTMRCQPILGHNTVFWYRQTMMQGLELLAYFRNRAPLDDSGMPKDRFSAEMPDATLATLKIQPSEPRDSAVYFCASAGIGFYYEQYFGPGTRLTVT.

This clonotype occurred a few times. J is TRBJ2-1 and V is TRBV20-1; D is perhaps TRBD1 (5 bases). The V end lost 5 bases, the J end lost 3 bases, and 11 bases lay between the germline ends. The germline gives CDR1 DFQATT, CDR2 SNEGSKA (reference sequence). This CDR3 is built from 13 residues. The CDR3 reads CSAVRASYNEQFF. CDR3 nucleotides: TGCAGTGCTGTCAGGGCGAGCTACAATGAGCAGTTCTTC.

DNA of the CDR3: TGCAGTGCTTATGGGACAGTGGTCTTTGGAGGGGCCAACGTCCTGACTTTC. Translating gives CSAYGTVVFGGANVLTF. The chain uses TRBV20-1 and TRBJ2-6; 7 positions match TRBD1. The CDR3 runs 17 residues. Per the germline V gene, CDR1 is DFQATT and CDR2 is SNEGSKA (reference sequence). The V gene end was trimmed by 5 bases and the J gene end by 4 bases; junction bases not matched to a gene: 14.

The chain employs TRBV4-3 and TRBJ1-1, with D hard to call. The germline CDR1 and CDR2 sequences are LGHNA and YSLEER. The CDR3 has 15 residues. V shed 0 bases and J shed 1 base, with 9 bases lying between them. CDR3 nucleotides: TGCGCCAGCAGCCAAGATTCCAGGCCGAACACTGAAGCTTTCTTT. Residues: CASSQDSRPNTEAFF.

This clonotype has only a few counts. The CDR3 DNA reads as TGTGCCAGCAGCTTGGGAGGGTACGGGGGGCGATATTGGAATGAGCAGTTCTTC. It codes for CASSLGGYGGRYWNEQFF. V is TRBV11-2 and J is TRBJ2-1, with D possibly being TRBD2 (7 bases). CDR1 is SGHAT and CDR2 is FQNNGV in the germline V gene. This CDR3 has 18 residues. V dropped 3 bases and J dropped 7 bases, with 25 bases sitting between them.

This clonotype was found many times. The CDR3 loop is CASSFPGGDGELFF. The CDR3 DNA reads TGTGCCAGCAGTTTCCCAGGGGGGGACGGGGAGCTGTTTTTT. V usage is TRBV12-3 or TRBV12-4 and J usage is TRBJ2-2; D possibly uses TRBD1 or TRBD2 (7 bases each). The CDR3 runs 14 residues. V was shortened by 3 bases and J by 7 bases, with 12 bases between the two germline ends.

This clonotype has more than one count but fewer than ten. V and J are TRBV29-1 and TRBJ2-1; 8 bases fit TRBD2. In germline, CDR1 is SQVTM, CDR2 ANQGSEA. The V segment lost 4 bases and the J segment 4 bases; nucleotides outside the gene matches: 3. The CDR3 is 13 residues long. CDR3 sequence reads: CSVASGLYNEQFF. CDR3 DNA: TGCAGCGTTGCTAGCGGGCTTTACAATGAGCAGTTCTTC.

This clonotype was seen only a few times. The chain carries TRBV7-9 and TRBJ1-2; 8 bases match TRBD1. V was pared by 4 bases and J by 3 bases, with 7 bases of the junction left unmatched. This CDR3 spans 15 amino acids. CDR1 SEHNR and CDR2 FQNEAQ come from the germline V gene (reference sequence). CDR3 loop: CASSSRDRSYYGYTF. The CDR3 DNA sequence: TGTGCCAGCAGCTCAAGGGACAGGAGCTACTATGGCTACACCTTC. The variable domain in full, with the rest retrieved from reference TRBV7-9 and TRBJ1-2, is DTGVSQNPRHKITKRGQNVTFRCDPISEHNRLYWYRQTLGQGPEFLTYFQNEAQLEKSRLLSDRFSAERPKGSFSTLEIQRTEQGDSAMYLCASSSRDRSYYGYTFGSGTRLTVV.

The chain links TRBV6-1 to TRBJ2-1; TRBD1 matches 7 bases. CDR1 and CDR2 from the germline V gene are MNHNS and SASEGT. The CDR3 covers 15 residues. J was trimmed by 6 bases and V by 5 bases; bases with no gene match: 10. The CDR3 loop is CASSTQGEYGNEQFF. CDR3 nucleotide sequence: TGTGCCAGCAGTACCCAGGGGGAATATGGCAATGAGCAGTTCTTC.

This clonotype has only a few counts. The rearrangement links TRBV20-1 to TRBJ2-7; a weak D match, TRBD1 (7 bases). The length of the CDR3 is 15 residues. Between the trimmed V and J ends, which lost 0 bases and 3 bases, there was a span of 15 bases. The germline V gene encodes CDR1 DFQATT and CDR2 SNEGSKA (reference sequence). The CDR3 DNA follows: TGCAGTGCTAGAGATCTGGCAGGGGGAGGCTACGAGCAGTACTTC. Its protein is CSARDLAGGGYEQYF.

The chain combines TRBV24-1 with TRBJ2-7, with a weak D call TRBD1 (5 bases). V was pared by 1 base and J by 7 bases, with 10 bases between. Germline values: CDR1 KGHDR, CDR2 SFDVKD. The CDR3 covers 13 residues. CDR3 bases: TGTGCCACCAGTGATTTTGAAGGGGCAGAGCAGTACTTC. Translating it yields CATSDFEGAEQYF.

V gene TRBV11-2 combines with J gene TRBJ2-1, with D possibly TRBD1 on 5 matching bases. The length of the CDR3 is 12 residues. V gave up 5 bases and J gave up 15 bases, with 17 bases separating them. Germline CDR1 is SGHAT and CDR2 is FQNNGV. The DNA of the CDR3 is TGTGCCAGCAGCCCCAAGGGGTCCCTCATGTTCTTC. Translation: CASSPKGSLMFF. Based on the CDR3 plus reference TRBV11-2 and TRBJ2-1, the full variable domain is EAGVAQSPRYKIIEKRQSVAFWCNPISGHATLYWYQQILGQGPKLLIQFQNNGVVDDSQLPKDRFSAERLKGVDSTLKIQPAKLEDSAVYLCASSPKGSLMFFGPGTRLTVL.

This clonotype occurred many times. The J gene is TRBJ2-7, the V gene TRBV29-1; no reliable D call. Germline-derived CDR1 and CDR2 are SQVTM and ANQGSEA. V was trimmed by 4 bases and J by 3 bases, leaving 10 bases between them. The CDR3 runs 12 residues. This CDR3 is CSVVETGYEQYF. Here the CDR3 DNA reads TGCAGCGTTGTGGAGACTGGCTACGAGCAGTACTTC.

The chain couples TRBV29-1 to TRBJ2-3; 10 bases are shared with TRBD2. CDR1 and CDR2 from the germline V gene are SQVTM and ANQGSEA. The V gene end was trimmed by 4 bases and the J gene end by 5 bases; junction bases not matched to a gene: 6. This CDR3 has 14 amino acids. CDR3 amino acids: CSVVVAGGVDTQYF. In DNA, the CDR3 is TGCAGCGTTGTAGTAGCGGGAGGAGTAGATACGCAGTATTTT.

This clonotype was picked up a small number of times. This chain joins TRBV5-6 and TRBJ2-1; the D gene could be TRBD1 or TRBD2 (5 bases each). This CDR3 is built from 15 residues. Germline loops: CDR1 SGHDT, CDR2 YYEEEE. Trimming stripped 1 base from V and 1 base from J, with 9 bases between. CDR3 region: CASSLLGESYNEQFF. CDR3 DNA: TGTGCCAGCAGCTTGCTGGGGGAGTCCTACAATGAGCAGTTCTTC.

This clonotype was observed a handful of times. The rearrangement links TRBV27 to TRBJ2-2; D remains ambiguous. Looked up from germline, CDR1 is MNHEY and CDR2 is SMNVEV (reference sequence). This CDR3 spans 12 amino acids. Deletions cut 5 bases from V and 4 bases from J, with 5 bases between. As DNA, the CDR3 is TGTGCCAGCAGTAATATCACCGGGGAGCTGTTTTTT. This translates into CASSNITGELFF.

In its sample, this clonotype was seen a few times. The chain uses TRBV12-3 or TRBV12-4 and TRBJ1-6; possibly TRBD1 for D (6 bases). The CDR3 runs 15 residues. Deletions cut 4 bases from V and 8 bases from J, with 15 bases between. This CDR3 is CASSWGDIMDSPLHF. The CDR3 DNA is TGTGCCAGCAGTTGGGGGGACATTATGGATTCACCCCTCCACTTT.

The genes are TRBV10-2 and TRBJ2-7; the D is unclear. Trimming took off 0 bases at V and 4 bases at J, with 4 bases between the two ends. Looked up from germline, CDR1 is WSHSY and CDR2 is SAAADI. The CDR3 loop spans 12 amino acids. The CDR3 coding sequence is TGCGCCAGCAGTGAGTCGTTATACGAGCAGTACTTC. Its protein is CASSESLYEQYF.

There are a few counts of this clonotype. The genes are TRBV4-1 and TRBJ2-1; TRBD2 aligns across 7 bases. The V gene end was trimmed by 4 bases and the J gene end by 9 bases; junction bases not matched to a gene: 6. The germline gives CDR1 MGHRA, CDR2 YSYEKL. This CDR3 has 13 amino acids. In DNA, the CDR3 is TGCGCCAGCAGCCCCCCTGGACTAGGTGAGCAGTTCTTC. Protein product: CASSPPGLGEQFF.

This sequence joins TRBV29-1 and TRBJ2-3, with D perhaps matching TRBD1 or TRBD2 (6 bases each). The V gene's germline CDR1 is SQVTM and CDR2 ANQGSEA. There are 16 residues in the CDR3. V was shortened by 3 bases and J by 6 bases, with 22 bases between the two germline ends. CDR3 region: CSVDGWYREAVDTQYF. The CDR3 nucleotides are TGCAGCGTTGATGGCTGGTACAGGGAGGCCGTGGATACGCAGTATTTT.

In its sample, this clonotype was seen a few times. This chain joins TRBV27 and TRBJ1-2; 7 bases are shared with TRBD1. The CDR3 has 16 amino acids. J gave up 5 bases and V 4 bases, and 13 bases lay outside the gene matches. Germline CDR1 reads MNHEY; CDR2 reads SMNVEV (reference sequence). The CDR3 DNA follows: TGTGCCAGCAGTTCTTCCCACAGGGGAGCTTCTTATGGCTACACCTTC. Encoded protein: CASSSSHRGASYGYTF.

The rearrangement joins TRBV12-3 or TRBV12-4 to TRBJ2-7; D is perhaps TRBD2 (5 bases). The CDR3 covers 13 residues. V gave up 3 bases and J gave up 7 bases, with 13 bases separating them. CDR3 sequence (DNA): TGTGCCAGCAGTTTTGGACTCCTTGGAGAGCAGTACTTC. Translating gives CASSFGLLGEQYF.

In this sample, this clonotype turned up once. The CDR3 region is CASSASTGLITDTQYF. CDR3 sequence (DNA): TGTGCCAGCAGCGCCAGCACGGGACTTATCACAGATACGCAGTATTTT. J is TRBJ2-3 and V is TRBV7-8; a weak D match, TRBD2 (6 bases). In germline, CDR1 is SGHVS, CDR2 FQNEAQ. The CDR3 extends over 16 amino acids. The V gene lost 5 bases and the J gene lost 2 bases, with 17 bases spanning the gap.